This T cell receptor (beta chain) was obtained from a study of T cells in localized non-small cell lung cancer. General study results and limits: The study detected a median approximately 50 of the top 100 tumor clones in adjacent lung. Compared with tumor, uninvolved adjacent lung displayed greater T cell clonality, ranking highest overall.

The repertoire was sequenced with immunoSEQ multiplex PCR; TCRdb's copy has only in-frame clones and lacks some. The sample contains 45,000 to 70,000 clones, approximately 90% of which appear only once. Turning to this clone: Antigen specificity is unknown.

This CDR3 has 15 residues. Germline lookup yields CDR1 MNHNY and CDR2 SVGAGI (reference sequence). Unmatched junction bases numbered 7, after V lost 0 bases and J lost 7 bases. This specimen consisted of peripheral blood, obtained before any cancer treatment. The TCR was taken from a woman aged 35-70 years with stage I lung adenocarcinoma. V is TRBV6-6 and J is TRBJ1-2; 8 positions match TRBD1. The DNA of the CDR3 is TGTGCCAGCAGTTACTCCGGACAGGGCGTTGGTGGCTACACCTTC. Its translation is CASSYSGQGVGGYTF.